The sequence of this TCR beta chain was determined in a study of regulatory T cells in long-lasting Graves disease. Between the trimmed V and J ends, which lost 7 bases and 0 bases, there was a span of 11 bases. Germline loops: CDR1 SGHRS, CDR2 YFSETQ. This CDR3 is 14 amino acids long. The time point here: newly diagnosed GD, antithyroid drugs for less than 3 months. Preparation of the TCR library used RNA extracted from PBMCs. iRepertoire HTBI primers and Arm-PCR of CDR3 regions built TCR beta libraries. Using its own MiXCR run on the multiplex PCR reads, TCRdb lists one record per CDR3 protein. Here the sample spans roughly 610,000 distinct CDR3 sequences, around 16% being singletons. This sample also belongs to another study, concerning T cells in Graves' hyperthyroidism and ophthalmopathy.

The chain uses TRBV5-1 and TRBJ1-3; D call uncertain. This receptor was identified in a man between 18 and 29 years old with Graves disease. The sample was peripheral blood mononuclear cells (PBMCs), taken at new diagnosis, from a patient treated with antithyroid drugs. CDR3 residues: CASPLRSSGNTIYF. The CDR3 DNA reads TGCGCCAGCCCCCTCCGGAGCTCTGGAAACACCATATATTTT.